The TCR beta chain described here comes from a study of cytomegalovirus exposure and HLA in healthy donors. About the study: An earlier analysis found 117 million unique TCR beta sequences from roughly 170 million T cells. Study-level findings and limits: The authors assumed roughly uniform sequencing depth across donors for presence/absence analyses. Sequencing likely produced, as an artifact, a cluster of highly shared sequence variants.

This PCR relied on a set of 60 Vbeta primers and 13 Jbeta primers. This table comes from immunoSEQ multiplex PCR, and its TCRdb copy is limited to in-frame clones, with some not included. The sample has some 110,000 clones, roughly four fifths seen once. Germline values: CDR1 MNHEY, CDR2 SVGAGI. This CDR3 has 15 residues. Between the trimmed V and J ends, which lost 7 bases and 8 bases, there was a span of 20 bases. In the case of this clone: Its target is unknown.

The chain employs TRBV6-5 and TRBJ1-4; D is uncertain. Sequenced sample: PBMCs. The clonotype originates from a woman in her fifties or sixties in good health and CMV-seropositive. The CDR3 DNA sequence: TGTGCCAGCATCGACTTAGGCCTTACCCGCGAAAAACTGTTTTTT. It encodes CASIDLGLTREKLFF.